This T cell receptor (beta chain) was sequenced for a study of blood T cell repertoires in COVID-19. The CDR3 runs to 16 residues. Germline V gene lookup returns CDR1 SNHLY and CDR2 FYNNEI. Trimming left V 2 bases short and J 0 bases short, with 14 bases between. Profiling relied on immunoSEQ multiplex PCR, and the TCRdb table lists in-frame clones only, not all of them. The sample gives some 200,000 clones, just under 85% of which show up once; 0.9% to 0.95% is in the top ten. The sequence came from a man aged 55 to 70 with COVID-19, enrolled during active disease. Sequenced: peripheral blood. The V gene is TRBV2, the J gene TRBJ2-7; D remains unclear. The CDR3 DNA reads as TGTGCCAGCAGTGAATGGGCCCCCTCGAGCTCCTACGAGCAGTACTTC. This gives the protein CASSEWAPSSSYEQYF.